This TCR beta chain is from a study of cytomegalovirus exposure and HLA in healthy donors. Points from the study as a whole: When the data were analyzed later, several of the most significant clusters appeared to be linked to common viral pathogens. Within a later analysis, the majority of CMV-associated TCR beta chains appeared HLA-restricted.

Comments on this clone: Its target is not known.

The PCR had 60 Vbeta and 13 Jbeta primers. Generated by immunoSEQ multiplex PCR, the TCRdb table keeps only in-frame clones and is missing some. Of approximately 97,000 clones in the sample, approximately 87% are singletons; the top ten hold just over 2.5%. J gave up 3 bases and V 5 bases, and 6 bases lay outside the gene matches. Germline V CDR1 and CDR2: SGHDT, YYEEEE. The CDR3 runs to 15 residues. The receptor comes from a man in his forties in good health and CMV-seronegative. The genes are TRBV5-6 and TRBJ1-5; 9 bases match TRBD1. The material sequenced was PBMCs. CDR3 DNA: TGTGCCAGCAGTTCCGGGACAGGGTACAATCAGCCCCAGCATTTT. Encoded protein: CASSSGTGYNQPQHF.